Included here is one TCR beta chain sequence, with context. Antigen: not known. This record comes from a study of regulatory T cells in long-lasting Graves disease. Arm-PCR of CDR3 regions and iRepertoire HTBI primers were used to build TCR beta libraries. TCRdb called the multiplex PCR reads again in MiXCR, with one record for every CDR3 protein. The sample records hundreds of thousands of distinct CDR3 sequences, 21% being singletons. General study results and limits: The researchers studied only peripheral blood, not thyroid tissue.

Per germline, CDR1 LGHDT and CDR2 YNNKEL (reference sequence). The CDR3 contains 16 residues. V shed 6 bases and J shed 0 bases, with 15 bases lying between them. Indicated time point: persistent/refractory GD, antithyroid drugs over 5 years with positive TRAb. After RNA was extracted from PBMCs, the TCR library was made from it. The sample here was peripheral blood mononuclear cells (PBMCs), taken when the disease was refractory, from a patient treated with antithyroid drugs. The V gene is TRBV3-1, the J gene TRBJ2-1; D unclear. The clonotype was recovered from a female donor with Graves disease. CDR3 DNA: TGTGCCAGCAGACGAGTAACTGGAAGCTCCTACAATGAGCAGTTCTTC. It encodes CASRRVTGSSYNEQFF.